This TCR beta chain was captured by sequencing in a study of CD8+CD57+ T cells in acquired aplastic anemia. Study as a whole: Mean read depth for CD4+ cells from healthy donors was around 9.9 million. Study-wide results and limits: Patients and controls shared 25 to 30 CD8+ CDR3 sequences, which appeared highly expressed in patients and within their immunodominant clones. Patients did not significantly differ from controls in CD8+ Simpson's diversity.

The CDR3 has 14 residues. V dropped 4 bases and J dropped 5 bases, with 18 bases sitting between them. Per the germline V gene, CDR1 is DFQATT and CDR2 is SNEGSKA (reference sequence). About this clonotype: Its antigen is unknown.

The template used for profiling TCR beta VDJ and CDR3 was genomic DNA. TCRdb recomputed calls from the reads with MiXCR, one row per CDR3 protein. This sample has 350,000 to 450,000 distinct CDR3 sequences; 65% to 75% occur once, and the top ten carry 3.5% to 4.5%. The sequence derives from a human donor in good health, serving as a control. The sequencing sample was made of sorted CD4+, CD8+, or CD8+CD57+ T cells (not recorded which) from PBMCs. V and J are TRBV20-1 and TRBJ2-7, with D possibly TRBD2 on 6 matching bases. This CDR3 is CSATRNWEANEQYF. The CDR3 nucleotides are TGCAGTGCTACCCGGAACTGGGAGGCGAACGAGCAGTACTTC.